The 21 T cell receptor beta chains in this list originate from one sample, sequenced in a study of identical twins. TCRdb ran MiXCR on the 5' RACE reads and lists one entry per CDR3 protein. The repertoire holds 200,000 to 300,000 distinct CDR3 sequences, with 10% to 13% as singletons. The sample taken for sequencing was memory T cells sorted from blood. The receptor set was obtained from a man between 45 and 60 years old in good health.

The chain is built from TRBV18 and TRBJ2-2; no reliable D call. This CDR3 has 14 residues. Germline loops: CDR1 KGHSH, CDR2 LQKENI. Trimming stripped 0 bases from V and 4 bases from J, with 6 bases between. The DNA of the CDR3 is TGTGCCAGCTCACCACCGTCAGTCACCGGGGAGCTGTTTTTT. It encodes CASSPPSVTGELFF.

This chain connects TRBV5-1 to TRBJ1-5; TRBD1 matches at 7 bases. From germline, CDR1 is SGHRS and CDR2 YFSETQ. V lost 0 bases to trimming and J lost 7 bases; unmatched junction nucleotides: 7. CDR3 length: 15 residues. CDR3 residues: CASSLVGGPRQPQHF. The CDR3 DNA reads as TGCGCCAGCAGCTTGGTAGGGGGCCCGAGGCAGCCCCAGCATTTT. Full variable domain (outside the CDR3, taken from reference TRBV5-1 and TRBJ1-5): KAGVTQTPRYLIKTRGQQVTLSCSPISGHRSVSWYQQTPGQGLQFLFEYFSETQRNKGNFPGRFSGRQFSNSRSEMNVSTLELGDSALYLCASSLVGGPRQPQHFGDGTRLSIL.

The chain employs TRBV6-2 or TRBV6-3 and TRBJ2-7; D is unresolved. The CDR3 covers 13 residues. Trimming took off 6 bases at V and 6 bases at J, with 15 bases between the two ends. Germline CDR1 and CDR2: MNHEY and SVGEGT. Here the CDR3 DNA reads TGTGCCAGCAGGCACTATACGAGAGGCGAGCAGTACTTC. Its protein product is CASRHYTRGEQYF.

Ten or more counts support this clonotype. The chain is built from TRBV27 and TRBJ1-5; D possibly corresponds to TRBD1 (5 bases). Trimming cost V 4 bases and J 7 bases, with 11 bases left between them. Germline CDR1 is MNHEY and CDR2 is SMNVEV (reference sequence). The CDR3 has 13 amino acids. CDR3 residues: CASSSIGGQPQHF. DNA for the CDR3: TGTGCCAGCAGTTCCATCGGGGGGCAGCCCCAGCATTTT.

This clonotype showed up many times. V and J are TRBV6-1 and TRBJ2-5, with 15 bases fitting TRBD2. This CDR3 contains 15 residues. Germline CDR1 and CDR2: MNHNS and SASEGT. After removal of 5 bases from V and 4 bases from J, the junction contained 2 bases not matched to a gene. The CDR3 nucleotides are TGTGCCAGCAGTCGGACTAGCGGGAGGGGAGAGACCCAGTACTTC. This encodes CASSRTSGRGETQYF.

The chain employs TRBV4-2 and TRBJ1-6, with D possibly TRBD1 on 5 matching bases. V was trimmed by 0 bases and J by 6 bases, leaving 9 bases between them. The V gene's germline CDR1 is LGHNA and CDR2 YNFKEQ. CDR3 length equals 15 residues. CDR3 sequence: CASSQEPGVNSPLHF. In DNA form, the CDR3 reads TGTGCCAGCAGCCAAGAACCGGGGGTTAATTCACCCCTCCACTTT.

This clonotype was seen only a few times. J is TRBJ2-1 and V is TRBV18; no reliable D call. The CDR3 has 17 residues. Per the germline V gene, CDR1 is KGHSH and CDR2 is LQKENI. Trimming took off 3 bases at V and 0 bases at J, with 15 bases between the two ends. The CDR3 protein is CASSPPLMRSSYNEQFF. The CDR3 DNA reads TGTGCCAGCTCACCCCCCTTGATGCGGAGCTCCTACAATGAGCAGTTCTTC.

The chain has TRBV20-1 and TRBJ1-5; no firm D call. The CDR3 has 16 residues. Germline CDR1 and CDR2: DFQATT and SNEGSKA (reference sequence). Trimming removed 1 base at V and 0 bases at J, with 13 bases between. The CDR3 DNA is TGCAGTGCTAGAGTGGCGGGAAGCTATAGCAATCAGCCCCAGCATTTT. Residues: CSARVAGSYSNQPQHF.

V gene TRBV5-1 combines with J gene TRBJ2-3; 9 nucleotides match TRBD2. The V segment lost 4 bases and the J segment 5 bases; nucleotides outside the gene matches: 14. The CDR3 spans 17 residues. Germline CDR1 and CDR2: SGHRS and YFSETQ. The CDR3 DNA reads TGCGCCAGCAGCCTCGGTAGTGCGGGGGGGTATGAAGATACGCAGTATTTT. Its translation: CASSLGSAGGYEDTQYF.

This clonotype was observed a handful of times. The rearrangement joins TRBV20-1 to TRBJ2-7; 10 nucleotides align to TRBD2. From germline, CDR1 is DFQATT and CDR2 SNEGSKA (reference sequence). Losses at the gene ends were 0 bases for V and 2 bases for J; bases not matched to a gene: 7. This CDR3 spans 16 amino acids. CDR3 sequence reads: CSARDVLAGPTYEQYF. CDR3 in DNA: TGCAGTGCTAGAGATGTACTAGCGGGGCCTACCTACGAGCAGTACTTC.

As concerns this clonotype: At one end the junction does not follow the germline gene, possibly because of a read error. V usage is TRBV7-2 and J usage is TRBJ2-3; tentative D call: TRBD2 (6 bases). CDR3 length: 14 residues. The germline V gene encodes CDR1 SGHTA and CDR2 FQGNSA. The CDR3 DNA follows: TGTGCCAGCAGCTTACTGCGGGGCACAGCTACGCAGTATTTT. The encoded protein is CASSLLRGTATQYF.

This clonotype occurred once. An end of the junction does not agree with germline; a read error may underlie this. The chain recombines TRBV24-1 with TRBJ2-1, with 9 bases that match TRBD2. Germline loops: CDR1 KGHDR, CDR2 SFDVKD. This CDR3 is 16 amino acids long. This chain's CDR3 is CATCDARGGVLNEQFF. In DNA form, the CDR3 reads TGTGCCACCTGTGACGCGCGGGGGGGCGTGTTAAATGAGCAGTTCTTC.

This clonotype has ten or more counts. V and J are TRBV28 and TRBJ2-1; weak D call: TRBD2 (6 bases). Germline CDR1 MDHEN, CDR2 SYDVKM. The CDR3 is made up of 15 amino acids. Trimming removed 6 bases from V and 5 bases from J, with 17 bases in between. The chain's CDR3 is CASRPGGARNNEQFF. DNA of the CDR3: TGTGCCAGCAGACCCGGCGGGGCCAGGAACAATGAGCAGTTCTTC.

Ten or more counts support this clonotype. The gene calls are TRBV4-2 and TRBJ2-1, with 11 positions matching TRBD1. Trimming took 4 bases from V and 2 from J; bases not matched to a gene: 10. Germline V gene data show CDR1 as LGHNA and CDR2 as YNFKEQ. The length of the CDR3 is 18 residues. For the CDR3, the DNA is TGTGCCAGCAGCCCAGGACAGGGGGCTTCGATTACCTACAATGAGCAGTTCTTC. Its translation is CASSPGQGASITYNEQFF.

This clonotype was seen many times. The chain has TRBV4-1 and TRBJ2-7; 7 bases map to TRBD1. V trimming: 5 bases; J trimming: 6 bases; junction bases outside the gene matches: 7. Germline-derived CDR1 and CDR2 are MGHRA and YSYEKL. This CDR3 comprises 13 residues. CDR3 region: CASSFHRGTEQYF. CDR3 nucleotide sequence: TGCGCCAGCAGCTTCCACAGGGGTACCGAGCAGTACTTC.

This clonotype was seen a handful of times. V usage is TRBV2 and J usage is TRBJ2-7; D unresolved. CDR1 SNHLY and CDR2 FYNNEI come from the germline V gene. The CDR3 totals 13 residues. Between the trimmed V and J ends, which lost 3 bases and 4 bases, there was a span of 10 bases. The CDR3 loop reads CASSDGRVYEQYF. DNA for the CDR3: TGTGCCAGCAGTGACGGAAGGGTTTACGAGCAGTACTTC.

This clonotype has at least ten counts. The chain links TRBV6-2 or TRBV6-3 to TRBJ2-7; D remains ambiguous. The CDR3 sequence is 13 residues long. Trimming took 2 bases from V and 3 from J, leaving 8 bases between them. Germline assignment: CDR1 MNHEY and CDR2 SVGEGT. CDR3 coding DNA: TGTGCCAGCAGTTACCTCCGCGGCTACGAGCAGTACTTC. Its translation: CASSYLRGYEQYF.

This clonotype was seen only a few times. This chain connects TRBV5-1 to TRBJ1-4; D uncertain. V was pared by 3 bases and J by 8 bases, with 14 bases between. The germline CDR1 and CDR2 sequences are SGHRS and YFSETQ. The CDR3 contains 14 residues. CDR3 sequence (DNA): TGCGCCAGCAGCTATAATGGAAGAGGAGAAAAACTGTTTTTT. Its protein is CASSYNGRGEKLFF.

The chain is built from TRBV7-9 and TRBJ2-7; TRBD2 aligns across 7 bases. Germline CDR1 reads SEHNR; CDR2 reads FQNEAQ (reference sequence). With V trimmed by 4 bases and J by 3 bases, 6 bases remained unmatched. The CDR3 loop spans 14 amino acids. CDR3 residues: CASSWSRESYEQYF. The DNA for the CDR3 is TGTGCCAGCAGCTGGTCGCGGGAGAGCTACGAGCAGTACTTC.

This clonotype was detected ten times or more. The chain employs TRBV10-3 and TRBJ2-1; 9 positions match TRBD2. Looked up from germline, CDR1 is ENHRY and CDR2 is SYGVKD. J lost 9 bases, V lost 4 bases, and 13 bases had no gene match. The CDR3 loop spans 16 amino acids. The CDR3 region is CAISGNSGREIGEQFF. The CDR3 DNA follows: TGTGCCATCAGTGGGAATAGCGGGAGAGAGATCGGTGAGCAGTTCTTC.

At least ten counts were recorded for this clonotype. The chain carries TRBV14 and TRBJ2-4; D gene uncertain. V lost 5 bases and J lost 0, with 14 bases in between. This CDR3 is built from 16 residues. CDR1 and CDR2 from the germline V gene are SGHDN and FVKESK. The CDR3 loop reads CASSKGPSPAKNIQYF. The CDR3 region has the DNA TGTGCCAGCAGCAAAGGACCCTCCCCAGCCAAAAACATTCAGTACTTC.